The clone carrying this T cell receptor beta chain came up many times. Its antigen remains unidentified. The data are from a study of blood T cells in healthy people across ages. General observations from the study: What prevented conclusive comparison of naive and antigen-experienced cells was that PBMCs were unsorted.

Donors were healthy Caucasian individuals from Russia aged about 6 to 95. They isolated at least 6 million PBMCs from each sample. Then a second PCR, running roughly 6 to 12 cycles, was carried out with a sample-barcoded 5' primer and a J-beta primer mix. TCRdb independently ran MiXCR on the 5' RACE reads; one entry per CDR3 protein. The sample records 600,000 to 800,000 distinct CDR3 sequences, over 40% being singletons. CDR1 is SGHRS and CDR2 is YFSETQ in the germline V gene. The CDR3 is 14 residues long. V lost 0 bases and J lost 6, with 10 bases in between. Sequenced sample: blood. The chain combines TRBV5-1 with TRBJ2-4, with D possibly being TRBD1 (8 bases). The sequence derives from a woman over 75 in good health. CDR3 DNA: TGCGCCAGCAGCTTGGACAGGGGGGGAAACATTCAGTACTTC. Protein product: CASSLDRGGNIQYF. Using reference TRBV5-1 and TRBJ2-4 for the parts outside the CDR3, the full variable domain is KAGVTQTPRYLIKTRGQQVTLSCSPISGHRSVSWYQQTPGQGLQFLFEYFSETQRNKGNFPGRFSGRQFSNSRSEMNVSTLELGDSALYLCASSLDRGGNIQYFGAGTRLSVL.